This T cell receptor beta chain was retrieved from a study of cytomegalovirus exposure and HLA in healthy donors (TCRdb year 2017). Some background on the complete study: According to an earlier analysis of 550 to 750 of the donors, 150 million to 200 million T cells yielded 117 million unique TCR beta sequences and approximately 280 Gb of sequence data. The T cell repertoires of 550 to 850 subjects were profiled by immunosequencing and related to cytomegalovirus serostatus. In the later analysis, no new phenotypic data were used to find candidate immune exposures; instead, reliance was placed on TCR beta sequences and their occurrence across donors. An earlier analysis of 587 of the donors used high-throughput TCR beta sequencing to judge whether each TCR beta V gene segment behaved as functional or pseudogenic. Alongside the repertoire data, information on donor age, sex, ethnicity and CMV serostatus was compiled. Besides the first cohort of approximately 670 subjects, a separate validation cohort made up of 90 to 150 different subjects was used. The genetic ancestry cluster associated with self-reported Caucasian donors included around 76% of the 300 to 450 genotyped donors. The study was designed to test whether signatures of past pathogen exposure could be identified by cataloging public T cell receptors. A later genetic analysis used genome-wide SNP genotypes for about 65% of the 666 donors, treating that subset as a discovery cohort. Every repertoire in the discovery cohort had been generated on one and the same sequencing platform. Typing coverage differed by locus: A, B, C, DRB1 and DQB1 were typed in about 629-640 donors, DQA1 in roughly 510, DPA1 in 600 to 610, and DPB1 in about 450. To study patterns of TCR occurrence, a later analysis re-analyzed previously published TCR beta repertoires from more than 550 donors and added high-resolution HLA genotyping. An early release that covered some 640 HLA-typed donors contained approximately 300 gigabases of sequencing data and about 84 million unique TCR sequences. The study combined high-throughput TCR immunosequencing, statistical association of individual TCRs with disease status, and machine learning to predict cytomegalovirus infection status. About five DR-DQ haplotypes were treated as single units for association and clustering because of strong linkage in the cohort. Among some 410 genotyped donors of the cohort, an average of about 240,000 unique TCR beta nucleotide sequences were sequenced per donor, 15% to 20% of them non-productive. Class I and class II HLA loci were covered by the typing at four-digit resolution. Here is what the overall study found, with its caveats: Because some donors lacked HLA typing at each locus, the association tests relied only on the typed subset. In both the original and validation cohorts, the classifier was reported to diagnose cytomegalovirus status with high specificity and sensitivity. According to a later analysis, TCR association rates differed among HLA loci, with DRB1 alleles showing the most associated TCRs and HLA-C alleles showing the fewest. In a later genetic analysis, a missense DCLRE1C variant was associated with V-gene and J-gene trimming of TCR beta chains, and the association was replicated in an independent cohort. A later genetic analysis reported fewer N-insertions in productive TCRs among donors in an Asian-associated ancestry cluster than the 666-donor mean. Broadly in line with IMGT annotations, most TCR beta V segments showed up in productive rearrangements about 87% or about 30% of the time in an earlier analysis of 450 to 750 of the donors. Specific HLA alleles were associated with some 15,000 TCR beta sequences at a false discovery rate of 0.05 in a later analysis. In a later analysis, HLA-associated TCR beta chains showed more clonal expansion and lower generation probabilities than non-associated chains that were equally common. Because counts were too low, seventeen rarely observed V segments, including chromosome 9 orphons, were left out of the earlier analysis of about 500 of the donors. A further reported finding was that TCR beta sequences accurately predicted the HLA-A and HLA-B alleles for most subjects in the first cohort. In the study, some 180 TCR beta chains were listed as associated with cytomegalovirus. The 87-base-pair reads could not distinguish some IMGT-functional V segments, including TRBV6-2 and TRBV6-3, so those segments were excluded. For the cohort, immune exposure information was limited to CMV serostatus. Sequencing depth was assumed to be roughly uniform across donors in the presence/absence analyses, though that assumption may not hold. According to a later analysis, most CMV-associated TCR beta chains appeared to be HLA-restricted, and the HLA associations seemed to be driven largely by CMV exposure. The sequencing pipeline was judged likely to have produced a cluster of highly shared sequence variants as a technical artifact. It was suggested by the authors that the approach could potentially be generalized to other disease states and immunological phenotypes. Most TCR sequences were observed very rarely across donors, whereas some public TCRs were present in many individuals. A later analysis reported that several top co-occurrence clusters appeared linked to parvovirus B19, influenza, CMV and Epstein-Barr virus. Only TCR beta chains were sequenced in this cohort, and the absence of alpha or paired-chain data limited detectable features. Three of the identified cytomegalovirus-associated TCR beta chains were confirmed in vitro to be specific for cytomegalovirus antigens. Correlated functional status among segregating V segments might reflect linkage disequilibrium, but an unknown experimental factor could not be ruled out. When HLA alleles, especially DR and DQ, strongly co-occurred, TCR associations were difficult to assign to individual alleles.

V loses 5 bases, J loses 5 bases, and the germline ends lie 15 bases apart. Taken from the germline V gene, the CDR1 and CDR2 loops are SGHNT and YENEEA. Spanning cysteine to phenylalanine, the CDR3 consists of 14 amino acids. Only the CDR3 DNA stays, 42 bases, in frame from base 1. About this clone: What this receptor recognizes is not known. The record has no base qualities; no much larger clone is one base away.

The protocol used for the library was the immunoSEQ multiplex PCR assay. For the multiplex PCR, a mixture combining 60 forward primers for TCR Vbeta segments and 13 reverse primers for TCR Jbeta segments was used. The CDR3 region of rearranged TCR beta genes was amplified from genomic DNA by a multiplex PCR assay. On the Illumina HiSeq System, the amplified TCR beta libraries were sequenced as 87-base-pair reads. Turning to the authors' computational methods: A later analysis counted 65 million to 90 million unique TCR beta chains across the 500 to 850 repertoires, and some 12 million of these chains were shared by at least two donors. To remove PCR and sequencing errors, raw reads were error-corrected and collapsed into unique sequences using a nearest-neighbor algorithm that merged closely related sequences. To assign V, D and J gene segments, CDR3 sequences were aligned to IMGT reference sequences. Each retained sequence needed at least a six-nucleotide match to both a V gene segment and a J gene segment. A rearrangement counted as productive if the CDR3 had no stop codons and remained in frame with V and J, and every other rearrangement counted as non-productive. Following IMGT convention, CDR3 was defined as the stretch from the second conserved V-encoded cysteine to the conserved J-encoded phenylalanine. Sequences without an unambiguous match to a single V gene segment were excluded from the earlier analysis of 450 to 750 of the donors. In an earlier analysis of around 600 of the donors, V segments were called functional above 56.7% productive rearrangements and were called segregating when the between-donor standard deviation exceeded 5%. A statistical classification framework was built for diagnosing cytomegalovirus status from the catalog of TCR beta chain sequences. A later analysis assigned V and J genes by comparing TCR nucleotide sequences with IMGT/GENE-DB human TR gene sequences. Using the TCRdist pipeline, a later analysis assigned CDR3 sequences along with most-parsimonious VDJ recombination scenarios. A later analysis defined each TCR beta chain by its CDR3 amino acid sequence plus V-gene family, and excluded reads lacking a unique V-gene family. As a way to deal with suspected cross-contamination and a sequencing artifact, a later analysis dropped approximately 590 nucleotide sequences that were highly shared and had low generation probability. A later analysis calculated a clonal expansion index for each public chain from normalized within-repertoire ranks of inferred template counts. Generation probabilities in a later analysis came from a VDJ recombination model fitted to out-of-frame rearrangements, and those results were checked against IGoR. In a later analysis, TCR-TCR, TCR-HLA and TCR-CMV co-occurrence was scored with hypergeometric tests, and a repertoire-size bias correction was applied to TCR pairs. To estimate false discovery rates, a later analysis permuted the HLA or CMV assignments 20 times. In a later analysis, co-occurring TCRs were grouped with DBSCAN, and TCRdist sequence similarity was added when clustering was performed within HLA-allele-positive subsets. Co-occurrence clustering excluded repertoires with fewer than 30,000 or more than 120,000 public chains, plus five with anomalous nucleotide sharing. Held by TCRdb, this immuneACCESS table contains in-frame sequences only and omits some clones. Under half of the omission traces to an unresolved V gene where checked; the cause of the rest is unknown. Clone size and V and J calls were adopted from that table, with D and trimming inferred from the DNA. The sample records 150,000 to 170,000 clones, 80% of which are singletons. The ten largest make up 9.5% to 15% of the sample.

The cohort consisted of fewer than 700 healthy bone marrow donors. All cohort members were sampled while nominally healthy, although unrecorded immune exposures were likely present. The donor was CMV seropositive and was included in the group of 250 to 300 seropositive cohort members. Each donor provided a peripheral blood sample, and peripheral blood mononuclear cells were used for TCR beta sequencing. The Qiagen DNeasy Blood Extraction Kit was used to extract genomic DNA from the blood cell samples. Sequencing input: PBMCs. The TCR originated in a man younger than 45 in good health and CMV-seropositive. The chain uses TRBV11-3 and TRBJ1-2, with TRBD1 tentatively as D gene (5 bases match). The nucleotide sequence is TGTGCCAGCAGCCCCGGTAGGGGAGGGTATGGCTACACCTTC. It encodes CASSPGRGGYGYTF.